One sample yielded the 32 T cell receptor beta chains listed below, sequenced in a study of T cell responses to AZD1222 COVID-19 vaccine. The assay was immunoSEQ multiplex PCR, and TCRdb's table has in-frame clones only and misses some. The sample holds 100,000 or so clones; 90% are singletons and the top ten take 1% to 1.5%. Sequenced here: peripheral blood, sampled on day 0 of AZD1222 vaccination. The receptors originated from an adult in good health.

In nucleotides, the CDR3 is TGTGCCAGCAGTTTATTGGGAGGAGATCGCTCCTACGAGCAGTACTTC. Amino acid sequence: CASSLLGGDRSYEQYF. V usage is TRBV27 and J usage is TRBJ2-7, with TRBD2 as a possible D gene (6 bases). This CDR3 is built from 16 residues. CDR1 is MNHEY and CDR2 is SMNVEV in the germline V gene (reference sequence). V was cut by 1 base and J by 0 bases, with 13 bases left in between.

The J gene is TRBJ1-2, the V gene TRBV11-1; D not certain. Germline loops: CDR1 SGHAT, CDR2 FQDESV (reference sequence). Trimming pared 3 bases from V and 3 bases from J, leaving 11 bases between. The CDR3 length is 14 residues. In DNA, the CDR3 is TGTGCCAGCAGCTTCCTTAACAGCCACTATGGCTACACCTTC. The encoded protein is CASSFLNSHYGYTF.

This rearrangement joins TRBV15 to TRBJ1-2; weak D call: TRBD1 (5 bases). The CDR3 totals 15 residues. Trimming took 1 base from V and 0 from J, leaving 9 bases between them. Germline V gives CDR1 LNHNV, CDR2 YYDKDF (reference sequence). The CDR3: CATSRGGVSNYGYTF. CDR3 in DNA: TGTGCCACCAGCAGAGGAGGGGTCTCTAACTATGGCTACACCTTC.

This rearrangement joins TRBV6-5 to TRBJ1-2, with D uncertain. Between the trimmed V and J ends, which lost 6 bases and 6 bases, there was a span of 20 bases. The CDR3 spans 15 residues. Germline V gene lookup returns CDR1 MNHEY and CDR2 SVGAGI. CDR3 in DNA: TGTGCCAGCAGCTCCCCTCGGGTGAACGGGAATGGCTACACCTTC. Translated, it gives CASSSPRVNGNGYTF.

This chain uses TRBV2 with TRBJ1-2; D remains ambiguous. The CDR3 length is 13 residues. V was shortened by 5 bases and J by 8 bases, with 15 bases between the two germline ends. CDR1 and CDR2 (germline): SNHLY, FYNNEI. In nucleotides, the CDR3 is TGTGCCAGCAGTTCGAATGGAGTAAACGGCTACACCTTC. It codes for CASSSNGVNGYTF.

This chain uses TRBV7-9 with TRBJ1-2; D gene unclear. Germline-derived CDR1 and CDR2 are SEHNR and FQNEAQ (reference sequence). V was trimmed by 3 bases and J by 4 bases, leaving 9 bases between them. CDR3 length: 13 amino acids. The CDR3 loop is CASSLSGGYGYTF. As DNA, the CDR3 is TGTGCCAGCAGCTTGTCGGGCGGCTATGGCTACACCTTC.

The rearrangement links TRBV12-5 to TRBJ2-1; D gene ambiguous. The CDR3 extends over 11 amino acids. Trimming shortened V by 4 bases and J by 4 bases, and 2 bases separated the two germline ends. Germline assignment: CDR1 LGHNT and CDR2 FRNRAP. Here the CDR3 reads CASGWYNEQFF. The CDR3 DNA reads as TGTGCTAGTGGTTGGTACAATGAGCAGTTCTTC.

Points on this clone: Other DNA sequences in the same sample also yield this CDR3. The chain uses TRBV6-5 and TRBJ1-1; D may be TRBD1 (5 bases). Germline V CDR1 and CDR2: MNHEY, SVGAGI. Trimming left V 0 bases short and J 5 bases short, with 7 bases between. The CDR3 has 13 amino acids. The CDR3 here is CASSYSRGTEAFF. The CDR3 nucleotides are TGTGCCAGCAGTTACTCGAGGGGAACTGAAGCTTTCTTT.

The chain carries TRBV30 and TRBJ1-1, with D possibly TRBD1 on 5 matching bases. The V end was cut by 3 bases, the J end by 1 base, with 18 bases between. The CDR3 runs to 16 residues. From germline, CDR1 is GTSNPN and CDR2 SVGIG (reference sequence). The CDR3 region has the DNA TGTGCCTGGAGGGGGGGATTTTTGGCACCGAACACTGAAGCTTTCTTT. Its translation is CAWRGGFLAPNTEAFF. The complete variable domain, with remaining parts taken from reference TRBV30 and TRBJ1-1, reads SQTIHQWPATLVQPVGSPLSLECTVEGTSNPNLYWYRQAAGRGLQLLFYSVGIGQISSEVPQNLSASRPQDRQFILSSKKLLLSDSGFYLCAWRGGFLAPNTEAFFGQGTRLTVV.

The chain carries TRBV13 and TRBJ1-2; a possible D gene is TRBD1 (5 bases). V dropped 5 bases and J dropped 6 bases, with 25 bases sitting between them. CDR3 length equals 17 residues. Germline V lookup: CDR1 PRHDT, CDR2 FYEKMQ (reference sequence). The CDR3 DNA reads TGTGCCAGCAGCGTTTTGATGGGGAGGGGACTTTCTCATGGCTACACCTTC. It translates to CASSVLMGRGLSHGYTF.

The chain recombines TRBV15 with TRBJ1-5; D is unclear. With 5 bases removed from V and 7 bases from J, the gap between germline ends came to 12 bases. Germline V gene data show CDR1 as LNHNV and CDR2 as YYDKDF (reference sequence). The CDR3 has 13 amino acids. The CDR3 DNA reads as TGTGCCACCAGCGCTAGGGAATGGCAGCCCCAGCATTTT. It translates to CATSAREWQPQHF.

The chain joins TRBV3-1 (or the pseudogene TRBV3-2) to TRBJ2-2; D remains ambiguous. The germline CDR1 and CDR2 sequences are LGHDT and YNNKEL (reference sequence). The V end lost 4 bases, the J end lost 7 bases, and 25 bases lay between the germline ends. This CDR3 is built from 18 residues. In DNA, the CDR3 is TGTGCCAGCAGCCCTCTTCACATTTCCCCCTTTCCGGGCGGGGAGCTGTTTTTT. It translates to CASSPLHISPFPGGELFF.

The CDR3: CASSPPAGGRDVSNQPQHF. CDR3 sequence (DNA): TGTGCCAGTAGTCCTCCGGCGGGGGGTAGAGATGTTAGCAATCAGCCCCAGCATTTT. The chain is built from TRBV19 and TRBJ1-5; weak D call: TRBD1 (5 bases). The V gene's germline CDR1 is LNHDA and CDR2 SQIVND (reference sequence). V was trimmed by 5 bases and J by 0 bases, leaving 23 bases between them. CDR3 length equals 19 residues.

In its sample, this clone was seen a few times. CDR3 DNA sequence: TGTGCCAGCTGGCCGGGGACATCCTCTACCTACGAGCAGTACTTC. Its protein product is CASWPGTSSTYEQYF. The chain has TRBV2 and TRBJ2-7, with a weak D call TRBD1 (6 bases). Trimming shortened V by 8 bases and J by 2 bases, and 19 bases separated the two germline ends. Germline loops: CDR1 SNHLY, CDR2 FYNNEI. The CDR3 is made up of 15 amino acids.

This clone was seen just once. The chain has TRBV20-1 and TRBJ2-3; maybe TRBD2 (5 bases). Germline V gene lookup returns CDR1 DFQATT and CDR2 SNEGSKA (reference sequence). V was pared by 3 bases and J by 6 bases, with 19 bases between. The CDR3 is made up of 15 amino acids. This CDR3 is CSASRLRAPSDTQYF. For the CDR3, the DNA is TGCAGTGCTAGTCGCCTGCGGGCCCCCAGCGATACGCAGTATTTT.

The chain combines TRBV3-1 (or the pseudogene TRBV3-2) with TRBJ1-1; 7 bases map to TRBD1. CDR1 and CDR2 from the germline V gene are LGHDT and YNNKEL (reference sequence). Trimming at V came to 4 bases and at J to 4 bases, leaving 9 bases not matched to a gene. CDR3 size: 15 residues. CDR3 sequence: CASSLQGGLGTEAFF. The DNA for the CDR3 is TGTGCCAGCAGCCTTCAAGGGGGCTTGGGCACTGAAGCTTTCTTT.

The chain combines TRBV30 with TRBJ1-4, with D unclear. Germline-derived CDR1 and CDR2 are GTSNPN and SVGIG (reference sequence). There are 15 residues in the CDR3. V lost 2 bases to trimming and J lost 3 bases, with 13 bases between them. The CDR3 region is CAWSLLDGSNEKLFF. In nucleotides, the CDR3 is TGTGCCTGGAGTCTGCTGGATGGGTCTAATGAAAAACTGTTTTTT.

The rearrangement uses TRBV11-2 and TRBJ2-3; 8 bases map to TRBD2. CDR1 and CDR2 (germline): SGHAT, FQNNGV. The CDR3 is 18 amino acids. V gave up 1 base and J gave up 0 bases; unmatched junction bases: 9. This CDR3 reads CASSLAYPGTRSTDTQYF. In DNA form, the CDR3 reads TGTGCCAGCAGCTTAGCCTACCCTGGGACTAGGAGCACAGATACGCAGTATTTT.

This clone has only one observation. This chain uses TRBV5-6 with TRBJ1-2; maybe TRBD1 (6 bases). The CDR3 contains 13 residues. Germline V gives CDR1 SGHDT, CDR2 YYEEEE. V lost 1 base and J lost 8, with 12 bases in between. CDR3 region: CASSLRGANGYTF. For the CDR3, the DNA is TGTGCCAGCAGCTTGCGGGGGGCTAACGGCTACACCTTC.

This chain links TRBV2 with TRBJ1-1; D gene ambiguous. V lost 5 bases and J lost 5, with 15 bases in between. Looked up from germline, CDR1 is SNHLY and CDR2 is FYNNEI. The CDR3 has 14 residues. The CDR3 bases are TGTGCCAGCAGTTTGATCTTAGCCGAGACTGAAGCTTTCTTT. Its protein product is CASSLILAETEAFF.

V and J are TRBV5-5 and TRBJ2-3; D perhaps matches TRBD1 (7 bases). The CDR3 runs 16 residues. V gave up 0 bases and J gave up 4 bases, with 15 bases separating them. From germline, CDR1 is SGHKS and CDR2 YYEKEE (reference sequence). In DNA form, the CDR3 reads TGTGCCAGCAGCTTGGGTTTTCAGGGGGGCGCAGATACGCAGTATTTT. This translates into CASSLGFQGGADTQYF. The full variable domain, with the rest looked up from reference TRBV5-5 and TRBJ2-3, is DAGVTQSPTHLIKTRGQQVTLRCSPISGHKSVSWYQQVLGQGPQFIFQYYEKEERGRGNFPDRFSARQFPNYSSELNVNALLLGDSALYLCASSLGFQGGADTQYFGPGTRLTVL.

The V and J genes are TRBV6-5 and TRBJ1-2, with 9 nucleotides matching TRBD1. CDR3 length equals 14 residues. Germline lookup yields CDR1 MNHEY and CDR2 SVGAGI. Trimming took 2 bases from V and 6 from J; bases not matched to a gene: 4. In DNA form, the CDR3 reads TGTGCCAGCAGTTACACGGGGACAGGGAATGGCTACACCTTC. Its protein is CASSYTGTGNGYTF.

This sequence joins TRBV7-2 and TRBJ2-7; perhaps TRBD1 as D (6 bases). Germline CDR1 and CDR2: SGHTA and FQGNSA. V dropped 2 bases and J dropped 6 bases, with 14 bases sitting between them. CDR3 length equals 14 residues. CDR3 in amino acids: CASSLIQGLAEQYF. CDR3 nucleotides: TGTGCCAGCAGCTTAATTCAGGGGTTGGCCGAGCAGTACTTC.

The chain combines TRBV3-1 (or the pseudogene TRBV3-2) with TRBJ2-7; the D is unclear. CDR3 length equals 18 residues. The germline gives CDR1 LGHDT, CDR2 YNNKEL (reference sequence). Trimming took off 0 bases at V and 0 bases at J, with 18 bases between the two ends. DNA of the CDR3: TGTGCCAGCAGCCAAGATAGTAGAAACAGCGAGATCTCCTACGAGCAGTACTTC. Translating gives CASSQDSRNSEISYEQYF.

The CDR3 is CAISEQGGNEKLFF. The CDR3 DNA sequence: TGTGCCATCAGTGAACAGGGGGGTAATGAAAAACTGTTTTTT. The V and J genes are TRBV10-3 and TRBJ1-4, with TRBD1 matching 8 bases. Per germline, CDR1 ENHRY and CDR2 SYGVKD. The V and J ends lost 3 bases and 4 bases, in that order; junction bases with no gene match: 1. The CDR3 is 14 residues long.

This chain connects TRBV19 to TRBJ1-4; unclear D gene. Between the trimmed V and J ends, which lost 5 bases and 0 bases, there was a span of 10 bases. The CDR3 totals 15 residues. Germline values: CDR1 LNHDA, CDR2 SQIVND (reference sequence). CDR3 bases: TGTGCCAGTAGTGCGAGGACTGCAACTAATGAAAAACTGTTTTTT. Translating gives CASSARTATNEKLFF.

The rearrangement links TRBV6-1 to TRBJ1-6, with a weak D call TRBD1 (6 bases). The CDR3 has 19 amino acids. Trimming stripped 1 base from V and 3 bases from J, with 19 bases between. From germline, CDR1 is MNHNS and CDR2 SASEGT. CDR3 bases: TGTGCCAGCAGTGAAGTTTCGAGTGCAGGGGAGGACTATAATTCACCCCTCCACTTT. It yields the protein CASSEVSSAGEDYNSPLHF.

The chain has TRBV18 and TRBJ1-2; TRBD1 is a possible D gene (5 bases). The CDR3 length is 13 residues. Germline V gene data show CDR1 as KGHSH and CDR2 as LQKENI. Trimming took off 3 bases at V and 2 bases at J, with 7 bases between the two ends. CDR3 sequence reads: CASSPGENYGYTF. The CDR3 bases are TGTGCCAGCTCACCGGGGGAGAACTATGGCTACACCTTC.

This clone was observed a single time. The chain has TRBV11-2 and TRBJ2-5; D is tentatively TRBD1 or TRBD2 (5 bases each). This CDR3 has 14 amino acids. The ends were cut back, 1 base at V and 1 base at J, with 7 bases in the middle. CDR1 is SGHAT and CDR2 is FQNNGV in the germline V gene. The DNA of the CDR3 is TGTGCCAGCAGCTTAGGGGGGATCCAAGAGACCCAGTACTTC. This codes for CASSLGGIQETQYF.

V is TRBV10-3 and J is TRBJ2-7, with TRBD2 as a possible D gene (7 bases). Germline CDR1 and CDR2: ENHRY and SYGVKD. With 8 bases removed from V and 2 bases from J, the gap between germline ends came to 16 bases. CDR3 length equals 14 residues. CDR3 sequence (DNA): TGTGCCATCCGCCCCGGGGGGCTAGCCTACGAGCAGTACTTC. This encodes CAIRPGGLAYEQYF.

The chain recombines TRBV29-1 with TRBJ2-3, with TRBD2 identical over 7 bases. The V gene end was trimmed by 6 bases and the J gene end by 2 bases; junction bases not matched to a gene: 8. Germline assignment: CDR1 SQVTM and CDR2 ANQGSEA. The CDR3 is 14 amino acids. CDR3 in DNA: TGCAGCGTGGCTAGCGGAACCACCACAGATACGCAGTATTTT. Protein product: CSVASGTTTDTQYF.

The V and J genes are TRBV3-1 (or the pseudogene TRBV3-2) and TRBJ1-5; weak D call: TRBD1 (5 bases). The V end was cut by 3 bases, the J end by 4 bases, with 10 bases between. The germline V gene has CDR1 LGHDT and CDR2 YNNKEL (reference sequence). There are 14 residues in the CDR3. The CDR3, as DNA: TGTGCCAGCAGCCAGGACACCCAAAATCAGCCCCAGCATTTT. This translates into CASSQDTQNQPQHF.